This T cell receptor beta chain stems from a study of cytomegalovirus exposure and HLA in healthy donors. Regarding this clone: The target antigen is unknown.

Overall study results and limits: Earlier results showed most TCR beta V segments being productive about 87% or about 30% of the time. Links to common viral pathogens appeared, in a later analysis, for several of the most significant clusters. In terms of immune exposure information, only CMV serostatus was available.

The ends were cut back, 3 bases at V and 5 bases at J, with 14 bases in the middle. The V gene's germline CDR1 is ENHRY and CDR2 SYGVKD. This CDR3 has 15 residues. The study ran its PCR with 60 Vbeta and 13 Jbeta primers. Profiled with immunoSEQ multiplex PCR; TCRdb holds only in-frame clones, not every one. Of some 160,000 clones in the sample, around 77% are singletons; the top ten hold approximately 1.6%. This chain links TRBV10-3 with TRBJ1-5, with D maybe TRBD1 (5 bases). The origin of this receptor is a woman aged 25 to 45 in good health and CMV-seronegative. The specimen sequenced was PBMCs. Here the CDR3 reads CAISEAAGGDQPQHF. CDR3 DNA sequence: TGTGCCATCAGTGAAGCGGCCGGGGGGGATCAGCCCCAGCATTTT.